This T cell receptor delta chain comes out of a study of Vδ1+ human thymocytes. The study's findings and limits: Donors shared many TRG clonotypes but few TRD clonotypes. Bulk data may be misread because of unexpected Vdelta2 sequences. Despite high sort purity, roughly a fifth of thymic T cell receptor delta sequences were Vdelta2. Highly polyclonal TRG and TRD repertoires with Gaussian CDR3 length distributions appeared in thymus.

Alphabeta T cells were depleted, then CD3+ Vdelta1+ Vdelta2- thymocytes were FACS-sorted. Germline assignment: CDR1 TSWWSYY and CDR2 QGS. V lost 1 base and J lost 0, with 30 bases in between. The CDR3 totals 22 residues. To note about this clone: The antigen remains undetermined.

Extracted RNA was reverse transcribed into cDNA. Multiplex PCR used pooled V-gene forward primers and a constant-region reverse primer to amplify CDR3s. TCRdb made new clone calls on the multiplex PCR reads using CATT. The profile shows under 85,000 delta-chain clones, approximately 37% of them singletons. The specimen sequenced was Vdelta1+ gamma-delta thymocytes from the thymus. Subset reported: FACS-sorted CD3+ TCRalphabeta- TCRVdelta1+ TCRVdelta2- thymocytes. The chain combines TRDV1 with TRDJ1; D tentatively reads TRDD2 or TRDD3 (5 bases each). This TCR was sampled from a boy less than two years old who had congenital heart surgery. CDR3 DNA: TGTGCTCTTGGGGAACCCTACTCCCCGCGTATTTGGGGCCGTCTGTACACCGATAAACTCATCTTT. Its protein product is CALGEPYSPRIWGRLYTDKLIF.